The 27 T cell receptor beta chains reported below all come from one sample, sequenced in a study of shared clonotypes between healthy human individuals. TCRdb keeps only in-frame clones here, not all; method: immunoSEQ multiplex PCR. The data contain about 2.5 million clones, about nine tenths of them singletons. Sequenced material: naive CD4+ T cells from PBMCs. Stated subset: CD45RA+ positively selected. The receptors were sampled from a man aged 18 to 29 in good health. Some clones in this sample may be carry-over from other donors' samples.

The rearrangement joins TRBV6-5 to TRBJ2-2; TRBD2 is a possible D gene (6 bases). The CDR3 runs to 14 residues. Germline V gene lookup returns CDR1 MNHEY and CDR2 SVGAGI. V was shortened by 5 bases and J by 2 bases, with 9 bases between the two germline ends. The CDR3 sequence: CASSAGRNTGELFF. The CDR3 coding sequence is TGTGCCAGCAGTGCGGGAAGAAACACCGGGGAGCTGTTTTTT.

Worth noting for this clone: Other nucleotide sequences from this sample produce the same CDR3. The rearrangement joins TRBV5-1 to TRBJ1-4; 7 positions agree with TRBD1. The CDR3 runs 15 residues. J was trimmed by 5 bases and V by 0 bases; bases with no gene match: 4. Germline V gives CDR1 SGHRS, CDR2 YFSETQ. DNA of the CDR3: TGCGCCAGCAGCTTGGTCGCAGGGGGGAATGAAAAACTGTTTTTT. This sequence encodes CASSLVAGGNEKLFF.

The gene calls are TRBV28 and TRBJ2-7, with 11 bases lining up with TRBD1. CDR3 length: 13 residues. Germline V gene sequence: CDR1 MDHEN, CDR2 SYDVKM. Losses at the gene ends were 7 bases for V and 7 bases for J; bases not matched to a gene: 6. The CDR3 DNA sequence: TGTGCCAGCATGGGGACAGGGGGAAGGGAGCAGTACTTC. Translation gives CASMGTGGREQYF.

To note about this clone: The same CDR3 arises from other DNA sequences in this sample as well. The rearrangement links TRBV18 to TRBJ2-7; 12 nucleotides align to TRBD1. The CDR3 covers 15 residues. V lost 3 bases, J lost 7 bases, and 7 bases stayed unmatched. Germline V lookup: CDR1 KGHSH, CDR2 LQKENI. The CDR3 spells CASSPPGQGAGEQYF. The CDR3 DNA reads as TGTGCCAGCTCACCGCCGGGACAGGGGGCCGGGGAGCAGTACTTC.

The V gene is TRBV18, the J gene TRBJ1-2; D not resolved. Trimming pared 3 bases from V and 3 bases from J, leaving 14 bases between. In germline, CDR1 is KGHSH, CDR2 LQKENI. The CDR3 length is 15 residues. For the CDR3, the DNA is TGTGCCAGCTCACCTTGGCCCAACCGGCACTATGGCTACACCTTC. Its translation: CASSPWPNRHYGYTF.

Here the CDR3 reads CASSGYREGEKLFF. The CDR3, as DNA: TGTGCCAGCAGTGGTTACAGGGAGGGTGAAAAACTGTTTTTT. V gene TRBV6-1 combines with J gene TRBJ1-4; D may be TRBD1 (6 bases). Trimming removed 4 bases from V and 7 bases from J, with 13 bases in between. The CDR3 has 14 amino acids. Germline values: CDR1 MNHNS, CDR2 SASEGT.

The rearrangement joins TRBV4-2 to TRBJ2-5; possibly TRBD2 for D (5 bases). CDR1 is LGHNA, CDR2 YNFKEQ, per germline. The CDR3 extends over 16 amino acids. V lost 4 bases, J lost 0 bases, and 15 bases lay in between. CDR3 protein: CASSPGSPPYQETQYF. CDR3 in DNA: TGTGCCAGCAGCCCGGGGAGCCCTCCTTACCAAGAGACCCAGTACTTC.

This chain links TRBV30 with TRBJ2-7; 7 nucleotides match TRBD1. The CDR3 covers 12 residues. V gave up 4 bases and J gave up 6 bases; unmatched junction bases: 6. Per germline, CDR1 GTSNPN and CDR2 SVGIG (reference sequence). CDR3 nucleotides: TGTGCCTGGAACGACAGGGTAGGCGAGCAGTACTTC. This encodes CAWNDRVGEQYF.

The rearrangement joins TRBV6-6 to TRBJ2-7; D is tentatively TRBD1 or TRBD2 (5 bases each). CDR1 is MNHNY, CDR2 SVGAGI, per germline (reference sequence). The CDR3 covers 16 residues. V gave up 0 bases and J gave up 4 bases, with 16 bases separating them. This CDR3 reads CASSYSEGPYTYEQYF. DNA of the CDR3: TGTGCCAGCAGTTACTCAGAGGGGCCCTATACATACGAGCAGTACTTC.

The V gene is TRBV7-2, the J gene TRBJ2-5, with TRBD2 matching 13 bases. CDR1 and CDR2 from the germline V gene are SGHTA and FQGNSA. The CDR3 contains 17 residues. V was pared by 5 bases and J by 5 bases, with 11 bases of the junction left unmatched. The CDR3 DNA is TGTGCCAGCAGCCCAGGCACTAGCGGGAGGGGGGTTGAGACCCAGTACTTC. It specifies CASSPGTSGRGVETQYF.

The chain has TRBV10-3 and TRBJ2-6; D unresolved. The germline V gene has CDR1 ENHRY and CDR2 SYGVKD. V lost 2 bases and J 2 bases, leaving 4 bases between the germline ends. This CDR3 has 14 amino acids. The CDR3: CAISEKAGANVLTF. CDR3 bases: TGTGCCATCAGTGAGAAAGCTGGGGCCAACGTCCTGACTTTC.

V and J are TRBV7-3 and TRBJ2-2; 8 nucleotides align to TRBD2. Germline CDR1 and CDR2: SGHTA and FQGTGA. Losses at the gene ends were 5 bases for V and 5 bases for J; bases not matched to a gene: 16. The CDR3 has 18 amino acids. The CDR3 nucleotides are TGTGCCAGCAGCCCAAATAGGAGCGGGGGACCGGGGACCGGGGAGCTGTTTTTT. Amino acid sequence: CASSPNRSGGPGTGELFF.

This chain connects TRBV5-8 to TRBJ2-7, with 13 bases lining up with TRBD2. This CDR3 has 13 residues. V was pared by 0 bases and J by 10 bases, with 1 base of the junction left unmatched. The germline V gene has CDR1 SGHTS and CDR2 YDEGEE. CDR3 DNA sequence: TGTGCCAGCAGCTTGGGGACTAGCGGGAGTCAGTACTTC. This translates into CASSLGTSGSQYF. Drawing the rest from reference TRBV5-8 and TRBJ2-7, the complete variable domain is EAGVTQSPTHLIKTRGQQATLRCSPISGHTSVYWYQQALGLGLQFLLWYDEGEERNRGNFPPRFSGRQFPNYSSELNVNALELEDSALYLCASSLGTSGSQYFGPGTRLTVT.

The gene calls are TRBV9 and TRBJ2-1, with D perhaps matching TRBD1 (5 bases). Germline V CDR1 and CDR2: SGDLS, YYNGEE. The CDR3 covers 16 residues. V shed 1 base and J shed 4 bases, with 15 bases lying between them. This chain's CDR3 is CASSVISQALYNEQFF. The CDR3 coding sequence is TGTGCCAGCAGCGTAATTTCACAGGCCTTATACAATGAGCAGTTCTTC.

The J gene is TRBJ2-4, the V gene TRBV6-5; D uncertain. The germline V gene has CDR1 MNHEY and CDR2 SVGAGI. The CDR3 totals 15 residues. V lost 10 bases and J lost 7, with 23 bases in between. CDR3 loop: CATKVRRDVVNIQYF. The CDR3 coding sequence is TGTGCCACCAAGGTCAGGCGCGACGTAGTGAACATTCAGTACTTC.

The rearrangement joins TRBV18 to TRBJ1-5, with D tentatively TRBD1 (5 bases). The germline V and J ends were trimmed by 2 bases and 3 bases, with 11 bases remaining between them. The germline V gene encodes CDR1 KGHSH and CDR2 LQKENI. This CDR3 is built from 15 residues. DNA for the CDR3: TGTGCCAGCTCACCATTGGCAGGGACCAATCAGCCCCAGCATTTT. Translated: CASSPLAGTNQPQHF.

The V and J genes are TRBV6-6 and TRBJ2-1; no reliable D call. The ends were cut back, 2 bases at V and 4 bases at J, with 12 bases in the middle. CDR3 length equals 15 residues. Germline values: CDR1 MNHNY, CDR2 SVGAGI (reference sequence). In nucleotides, the CDR3 is TGTGCCAGCAGTTACGCTCCTCCGGATTACAATGAGCAGTTCTTC. As protein: CASSYAPPDYNEQFF.

The rearrangement uses TRBV9 and TRBJ2-1, with TRBD2 matching over 11 bases. Losses at the gene ends were 4 bases for V and 6 bases for J; bases not matched to a gene: 6. CDR1 and CDR2 from the germline V gene are SGDLS and YYNGEE. This CDR3 is built from 15 residues. CDR3 sequence (DNA): TGTGCCAGCAGCACGGCTAGCGGGAGGTTCAATGAGCAGTTCTTC. Translation gives CASSTASGRFNEQFF.

The chain is built from TRBV11-3 and TRBJ2-1; a possible D gene is TRBD2 (6 bases). The CDR3 is 14 amino acids. Germline CDR1 is SGHNT and CDR2 is YENEEA. Trimming stripped 5 bases from V and 7 bases from J, with 15 bases between. CDR3 nucleotide sequence: TGTGCCAGCAGCGAAACTAGCTTTCTGAATGAGCAGTTCTTC. Amino acids: CASSETSFLNEQFF.

The chain is built from TRBV4-3 and TRBJ2-4; 7 nucleotides line up with TRBD2. The V and J ends lost 2 bases and 6 bases, in that order; junction bases with no gene match: 10. CDR1 and CDR2 (germline): LGHNA, YSLEER. The CDR3 spans 16 residues. The CDR3 nucleotides are TGCGCCAGCAGCCAATCAGGGAGGGGCTCGAGAAACATTCAGTACTTC. Its translation: CASSQSGRGSRNIQYF.

In regard to this clone: This specimen includes other DNA sequences encoding the same CDR3. V is TRBV5-4 and J is TRBJ2-5; a weak D match, TRBD1 (6 bases). Germline assignment: CDR1 SGHNT and CDR2 YYREEE (reference sequence). The V end lost 0 bases, the J end lost 3 bases, and 12 bases lay between the germline ends. The CDR3 length is 15 residues. CDR3 nucleotides: TGTGCCAGCAGCTTGGGAGGTCAGGGGAAAGAGACCCAGTACTTC. Translated, it gives CASSLGGQGKETQYF.

CDR3 amino acids: CASSLAGISNQPQHF. The CDR3 region has the DNA TGTGCCAGCAGCTTAGCAGGGATTAGCAATCAGCCCCAGCATTTT. The J gene is TRBJ1-5, the V gene TRBV7-9; D not resolved. Deletions cut 0 bases from V and 0 bases from J, with 6 bases between. Germline loops: CDR1 SEHNR, CDR2 FQNEAQ (reference sequence). The CDR3 is 15 residues long.

This rearrangement joins TRBV19 to TRBJ2-5; a weak D match, TRBD2 (5 bases). The CDR3 contains 17 residues. V was pared by 2 bases and J by 2 bases, with 18 bases between. Germline V gene lookup returns CDR1 LNHDA and CDR2 SQIVND (reference sequence). The CDR3 DNA sequence: TGTGCCAGTAGTATACGGTGGGCTAGCAGGAGGCAAGAGACCCAGTACTTC. Translating gives CASSIRWASRRQETQYF.

This sequence joins TRBV5-1 and TRBJ2-1; TRBD2 matches 12 bases. From germline, CDR1 is SGHRS and CDR2 YFSETQ. J lost 8 bases, V lost 5 bases, and 8 bases had no gene match. The CDR3 spans 15 residues. In DNA form, the CDR3 reads TGCGCCAGCAGGCTCGGACTAGCGGGATTTGATGAGCAGTTCTTC. Encoded protein: CASRLGLAGFDEQFF.

The gene calls are TRBV9 and TRBJ2-2, with D unclear. The CDR3 spans 17 residues. CDR1 and CDR2 (germline): SGDLS, YYNGEE. Trimming left V 1 base short and J 3 bases short, with 16 bases between. CDR3 sequence: CASSVYWRPSYTGELFF. The CDR3 coding sequence is TGTGCCAGCAGCGTATATTGGCGCCCATCGTACACCGGGGAGCTGTTTTTT.

The chain has TRBV27 and TRBJ2-4, with D unresolved. V lost 8 bases and J lost 0, with 20 bases in between. Germline lookup yields CDR1 MNHEY and CDR2 SMNVEV (reference sequence). This CDR3 contains 17 residues. The CDR3 sequence is CASRPGPRILAKNIQYF. Here the CDR3 DNA reads TGTGCCAGCCGCCCGGGTCCTAGGATCCTAGCCAAAAACATTCAGTACTTC.

This sequence joins TRBV30 and TRBJ2-1; 13 nucleotides line up with TRBD2. With 6 bases clipped from V and 0 bases from J, the junction kept 8 bases outside the gene matches. The CDR3 contains 17 residues. Germline CDR1 GTSNPN, CDR2 SVGIG (reference sequence). The CDR3 sequence is CACLGTSGTSSYNEQFF. DNA of the CDR3: TGTGCCTGCCTCGGGACTAGCGGGACGAGCTCCTACAATGAGCAGTTCTTC. The full variable domain, with the rest looked up from reference TRBV30 and TRBJ2-1, is SQTIHQWPATLVQPVGSPLSLECTVEGTSNPNLYWYRQAAGRGLQLLFYSVGIGQISSEVPQNLSASRPQDRQFILSSKKLLLSDSGFYLCACLGTSGTSSYNEQFFGPGTRLTVL.